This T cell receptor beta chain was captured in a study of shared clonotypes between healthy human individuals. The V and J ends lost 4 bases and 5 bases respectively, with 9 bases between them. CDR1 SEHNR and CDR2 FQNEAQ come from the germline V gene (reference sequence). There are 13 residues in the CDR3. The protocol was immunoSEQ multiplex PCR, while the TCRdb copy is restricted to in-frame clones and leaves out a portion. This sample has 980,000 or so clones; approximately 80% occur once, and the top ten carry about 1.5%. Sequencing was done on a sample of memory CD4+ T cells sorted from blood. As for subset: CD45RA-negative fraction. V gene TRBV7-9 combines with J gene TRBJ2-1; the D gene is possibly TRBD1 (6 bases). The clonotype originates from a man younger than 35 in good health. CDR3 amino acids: CASSWDMHNEQFF. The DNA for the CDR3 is TGTGCCAGCAGCTGGGACATGCACAATGAGCAGTTCTTC.